The rows below give T cell receptor beta chains drawn from one sample of a study of cytomegalovirus exposure and HLA in healthy donors. Only in-frame clones appear in the TCRdb table, and some are missing; sequencing was by immunoSEQ multiplex PCR. The table records some 190,000 clones, around 84% of them present only once. The specimen sequenced was PBMCs. These receptors were taken from a man in his forties or fifties in good health and CMV-seropositive. The CDR3 runs from the conserved cysteine through the conserved F or W. Fields, in order: D gene, clone size, J gene, CDR3 length, V gene, CDR3 protein, CDR3 DNA. A D gene is named only where the DNA matches it firmly. Clone size appears in some rows only: once, few, many, or a class for an expanded clone.

>TRBD1|.|TRBJ2-3|15|TRBV6-1
CASSYRDRGTDTQYF
TGTGCCAGCAGCTACCGGGACAGGGGAACAGATACGCAGTATTTT
>.|.|TRBJ2-3|16|TRBV5-1
CASSLAGTRSTDTQYF
TGCGCCAGCAGCTTGGCCGGGACACGAAGCACAGATACGCAGTATTTT
>.|.|TRBJ2-7|13|TRBV6-1
CASSVTGFYEQYF
TGTGCCAGCAGTGTTACGGGGTTCTACGAGCAGTACTTC
>TRBD2|.|TRBJ2-3|15|TRBV6-5
CASTITGLAGDTQYF
TGTGCCAGCACCATCACGGGTCTAGCGGGAGATACGCAGTATTTT
>TRBD1|.|TRBJ2-1|13|TRBV5-5
CASSTGTGWWQFF
TGTGCCAGCAGTACCGGGACAGGTTGGTGGCAGTTCTTC
>.|.|TRBJ2-5|13|TRBV4-2
CASSLGPQETQYF
TGTGCCAGCAGCCTGGGCCCCCAAGAGACCCAGTACTTC
>.|.|TRBJ1-3|14|TRBV5-1
CASSPRSSGNTIYF
TGCGCCAGCAGCCCACGTAGCTCTGGAAACACCATATATTTT
>.|.|TRBJ1-4|13|TRBV6-5
CASSSGSSEKLFF
TGTGCCAGCAGTTCCGGGTCCTCAGAAAAACTGTTTTTT
>.|.|TRBJ2-2|15|TRBV5-1
CASSHSALTTGELFF
TGCGCCAGCAGCCACAGTGCCCTTACCACCGGGGAGCTGTTTTTT
>.|few|TRBJ1-5|12|TRBV28
CASSLTVGAQHF
TGTGCCAGCAGTTTAACGGTCGGGGCCCAGCATTTT
>.|few|TRBJ1-1|12|TRBV6-8
CASKGGLAEAFF
TGTGCCAGCAAGGGAGGGTTGGCTGAAGCTTTCTTT